This T cell receptor (beta chain) was recorded in a study of regulatory and conventional T cells in RAG deficiency. Germline V gene sequence: CDR1 MNHNS, CDR2 SASEGT. The CDR3 extends over 15 amino acids. V was clipped by 6 bases and J by 3 bases; unmatched bases: 11. Sequenced by immunoSEQ multiplex PCR; TCRdb stores in-frame clones only, minus some. Of around 30,000 clones listed, about 87% are singletons. These records were also assigned to another study, of regulatory T cells. This second study says: Primers: 52 TRBV forward and 13 TRBJ reverse.

The V gene is TRBV6-1, the J gene TRBJ2-7; TRBD2 matches at 7 bases. This TCR was sampled from a human donor in good health. Sequencing input: CD8+ T cells sorted from blood. CDR3 DNA sequence: TGTGCCAGCAGCTCCTTGCGGGAGTGGGGCTACGAGCAGTACTTC. It translates to CASSSLREWGYEQYF.